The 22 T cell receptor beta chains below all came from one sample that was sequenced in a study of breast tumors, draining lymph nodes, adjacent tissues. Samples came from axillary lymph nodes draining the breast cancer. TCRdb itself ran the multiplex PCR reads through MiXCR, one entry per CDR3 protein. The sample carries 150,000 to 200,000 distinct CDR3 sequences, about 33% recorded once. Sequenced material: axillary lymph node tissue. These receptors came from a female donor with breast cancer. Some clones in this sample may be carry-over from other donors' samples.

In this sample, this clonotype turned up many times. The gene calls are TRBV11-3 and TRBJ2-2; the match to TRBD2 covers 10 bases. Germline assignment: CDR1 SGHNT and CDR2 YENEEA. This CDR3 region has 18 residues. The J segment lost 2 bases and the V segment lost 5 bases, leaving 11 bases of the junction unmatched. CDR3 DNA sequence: TGTGCCAGCAGCACAAGCCTGGTAGCGGGAGGTAACACCGGGGAGCTGTTTTTT. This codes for CASSTSLVAGGNTGELFF. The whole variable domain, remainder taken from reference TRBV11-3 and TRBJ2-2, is EAGVVQSPRYKIIEKKQPVAFWCNPISGHNTLYWYLQNLGQGPELLIRYENEEAVDDSQLPKDRFSAERLKGVDSTLKIQPAELGDSAVYLCASSTSLVAGGNTGELFFGEGSRLTVL.

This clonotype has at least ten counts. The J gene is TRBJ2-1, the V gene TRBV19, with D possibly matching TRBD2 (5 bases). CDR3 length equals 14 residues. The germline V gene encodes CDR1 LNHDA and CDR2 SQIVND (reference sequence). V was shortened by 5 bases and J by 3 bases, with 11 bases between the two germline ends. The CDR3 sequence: CASSVGMNYNEQFF. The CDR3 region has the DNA TGTGCCAGTAGTGTCGGGATGAACTACAATGAGCAGTTCTTC. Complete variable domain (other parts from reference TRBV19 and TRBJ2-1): DGGITQSPKYLFRKEGQNVTLSCEQNLNHDAMYWYRQDPGQGLRLIYYSQIVNDFQKGDIAEGYSVSREKKESFPLTVTSAQKNPTAFYLCASSVGMNYNEQFFGPGTRLTVL.

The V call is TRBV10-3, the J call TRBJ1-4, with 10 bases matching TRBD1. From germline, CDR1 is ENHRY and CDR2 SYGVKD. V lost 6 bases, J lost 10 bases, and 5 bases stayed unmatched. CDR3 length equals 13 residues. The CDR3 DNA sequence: TGTGCCATCAGCAGACAGGGGGCTGGAAAACTGTTTTTT. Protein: CAISRQGAGKLFF.

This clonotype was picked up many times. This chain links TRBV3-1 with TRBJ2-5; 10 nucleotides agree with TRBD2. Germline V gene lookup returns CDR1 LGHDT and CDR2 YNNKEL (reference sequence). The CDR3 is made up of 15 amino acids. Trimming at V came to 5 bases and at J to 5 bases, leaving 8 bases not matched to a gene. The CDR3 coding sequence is TGTGCCAGCAGCTTGGGACTAGCGACGGGGGAGACCCAGTACTTC. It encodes CASSLGLATGETQYF.

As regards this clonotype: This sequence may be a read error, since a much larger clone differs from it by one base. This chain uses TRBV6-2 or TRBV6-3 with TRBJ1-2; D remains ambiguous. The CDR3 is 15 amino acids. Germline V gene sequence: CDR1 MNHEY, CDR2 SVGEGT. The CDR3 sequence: CASSQRPFSDYGYAF. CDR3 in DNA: TGTGCCAGCAGTCAACGTCCATTCTCGGACTATGGCTACGCCTTC.

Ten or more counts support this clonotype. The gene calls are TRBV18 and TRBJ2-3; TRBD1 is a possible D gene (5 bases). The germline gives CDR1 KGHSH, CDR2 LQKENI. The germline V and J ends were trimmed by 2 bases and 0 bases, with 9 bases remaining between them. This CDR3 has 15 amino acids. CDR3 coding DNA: TGTGCCAGCTCACCATGGCAGGGTAGCACAGATACGCAGTATTTT. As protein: CASSPWQGSTDTQYF.

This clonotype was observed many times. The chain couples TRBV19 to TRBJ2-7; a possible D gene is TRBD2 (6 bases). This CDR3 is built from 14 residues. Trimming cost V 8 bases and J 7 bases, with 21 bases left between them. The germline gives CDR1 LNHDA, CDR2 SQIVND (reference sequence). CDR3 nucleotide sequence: TGTGCCAGTTCGGGGGTTTACTTGCGACAAGAGCAGTACTTC. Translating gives CASSGVYLRQEQYF.

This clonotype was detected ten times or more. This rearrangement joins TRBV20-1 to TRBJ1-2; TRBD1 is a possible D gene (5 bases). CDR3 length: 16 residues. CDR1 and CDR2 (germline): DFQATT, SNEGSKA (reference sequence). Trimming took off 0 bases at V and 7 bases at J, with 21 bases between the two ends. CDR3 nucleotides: TGCAGTGCTAGAGATCGAAAAGGGAGGGGAGTAGGTGGCTACACCTTC. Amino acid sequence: CSARDRKGRGVGGYTF.

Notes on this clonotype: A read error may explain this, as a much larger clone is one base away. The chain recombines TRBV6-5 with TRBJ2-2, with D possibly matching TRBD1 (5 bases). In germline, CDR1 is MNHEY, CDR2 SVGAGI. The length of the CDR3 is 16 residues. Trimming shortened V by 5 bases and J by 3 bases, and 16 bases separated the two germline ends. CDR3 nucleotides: TGTGCCAGCAGTCACGAGGCAGGGCTTCACACCGGGGAGCTGTTTTTT. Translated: CASSHEAGLHTGELFF.

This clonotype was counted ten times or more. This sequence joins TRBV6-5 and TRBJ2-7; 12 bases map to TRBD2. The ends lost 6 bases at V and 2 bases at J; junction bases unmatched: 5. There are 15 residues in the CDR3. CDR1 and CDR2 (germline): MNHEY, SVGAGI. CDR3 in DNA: TGTGCCAGCAGAAACCCTAGCGGGGGGGCCTACGAGCAGTACTTC. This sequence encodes CASRNPSGGAYEQYF.

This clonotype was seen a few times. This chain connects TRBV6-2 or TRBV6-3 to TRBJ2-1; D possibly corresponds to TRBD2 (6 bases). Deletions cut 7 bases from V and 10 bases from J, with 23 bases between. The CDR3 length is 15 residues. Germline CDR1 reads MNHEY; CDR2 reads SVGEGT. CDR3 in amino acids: CASTVAGGGRSEQFF. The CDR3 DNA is TGTGCCAGCACCGTTGCGGGTGGGGGGAGGAGCGAGCAGTTCTTC.

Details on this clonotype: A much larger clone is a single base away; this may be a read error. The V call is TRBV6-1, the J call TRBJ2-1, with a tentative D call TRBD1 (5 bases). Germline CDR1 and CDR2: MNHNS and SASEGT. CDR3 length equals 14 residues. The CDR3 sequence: CASSEGQSNNEQSF. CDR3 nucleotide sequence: TGTGCCAGCAGTGAAGGACAGTCGAACAATGAGCAGTCCTTC.

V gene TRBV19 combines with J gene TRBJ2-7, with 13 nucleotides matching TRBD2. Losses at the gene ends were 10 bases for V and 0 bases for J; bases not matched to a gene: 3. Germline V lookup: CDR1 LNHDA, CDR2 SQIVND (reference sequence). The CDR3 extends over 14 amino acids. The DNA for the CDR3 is TGTGCCACCAGGACTAGCGGGAGCTCCTACGAGCAGTACTTC. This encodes CATRTSGSSYEQYF.

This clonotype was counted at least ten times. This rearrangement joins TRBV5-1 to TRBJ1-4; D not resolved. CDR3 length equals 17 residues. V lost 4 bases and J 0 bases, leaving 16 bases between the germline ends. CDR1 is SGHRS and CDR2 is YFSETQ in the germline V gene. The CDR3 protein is CASSPGLTTATNEKLFF. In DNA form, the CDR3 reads TGCGCCAGCAGCCCCGGATTGACGACTGCAACTAATGAAAAACTGTTTTTT.

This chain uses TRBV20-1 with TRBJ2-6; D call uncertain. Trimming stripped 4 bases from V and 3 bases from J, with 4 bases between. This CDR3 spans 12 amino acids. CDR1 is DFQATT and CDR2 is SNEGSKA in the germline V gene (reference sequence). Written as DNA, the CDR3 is TGCAGTGCTATAGATGGGGCCAACGTCCTGACTTTC. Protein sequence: CSAIDGANVLTF.

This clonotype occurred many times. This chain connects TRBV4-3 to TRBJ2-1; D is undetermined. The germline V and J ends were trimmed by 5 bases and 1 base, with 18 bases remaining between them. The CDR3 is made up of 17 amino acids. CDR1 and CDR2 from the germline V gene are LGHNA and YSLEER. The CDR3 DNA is TGCGCCAGCAGCGAAGGGTTGGCCTATTCTTCCTACAATGAGCAGTTCTTC. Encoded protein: CASSEGLAYSSYNEQFF.

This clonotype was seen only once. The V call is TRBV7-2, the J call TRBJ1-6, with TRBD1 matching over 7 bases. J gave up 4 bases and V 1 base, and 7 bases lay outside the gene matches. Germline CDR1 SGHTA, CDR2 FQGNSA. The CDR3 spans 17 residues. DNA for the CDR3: TGTGCCAGCAGCTTAGTGTCCGGGACAGATTATAATTCACCCCTCCACTTT. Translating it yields CASSLVSGTDYNSPLHF.

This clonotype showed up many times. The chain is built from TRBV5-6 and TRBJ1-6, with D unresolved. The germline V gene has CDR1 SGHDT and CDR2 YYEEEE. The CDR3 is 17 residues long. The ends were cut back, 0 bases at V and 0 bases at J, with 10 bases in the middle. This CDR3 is CASSLEVGVSYNSPLHF. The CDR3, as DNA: TGTGCCAGCAGCTTGGAGGTCGGCGTCTCCTATAATTCACCCCTCCACTTT.

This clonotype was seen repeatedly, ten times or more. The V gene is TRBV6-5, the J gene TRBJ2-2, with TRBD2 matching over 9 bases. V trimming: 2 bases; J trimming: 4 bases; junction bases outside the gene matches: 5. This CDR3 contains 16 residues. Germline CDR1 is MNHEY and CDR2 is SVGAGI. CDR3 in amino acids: CASSYRAGGGTGELFF. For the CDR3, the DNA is TGTGCCAGCAGTTACCGAGCGGGGGGAGGCACCGGGGAGCTGTTTTTT.

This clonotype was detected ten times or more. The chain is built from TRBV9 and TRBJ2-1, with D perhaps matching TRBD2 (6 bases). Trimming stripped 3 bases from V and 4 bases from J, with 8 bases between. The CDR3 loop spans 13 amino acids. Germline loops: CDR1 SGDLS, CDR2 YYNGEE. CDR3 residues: CASSEEGYNEQFF. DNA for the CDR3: TGTGCCAGCAGCGAGGAGGGTTACAATGAGCAGTTCTTC.

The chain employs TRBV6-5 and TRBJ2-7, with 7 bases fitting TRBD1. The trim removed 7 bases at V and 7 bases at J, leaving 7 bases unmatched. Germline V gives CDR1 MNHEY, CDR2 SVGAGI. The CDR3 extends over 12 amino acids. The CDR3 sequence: CASTQGVGEQYF. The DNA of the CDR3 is TGTGCCAGCACCCAGGGGGTGGGGGAGCAGTACTTC.

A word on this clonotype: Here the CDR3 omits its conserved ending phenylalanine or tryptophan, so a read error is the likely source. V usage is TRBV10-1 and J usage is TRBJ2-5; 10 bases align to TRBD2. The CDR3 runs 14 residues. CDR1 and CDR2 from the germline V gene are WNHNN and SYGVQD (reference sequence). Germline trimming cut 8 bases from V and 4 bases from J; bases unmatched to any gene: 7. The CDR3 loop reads CASAGTSETETQYL. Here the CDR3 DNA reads TGCGCCAGCGCCGGGACTAGCGAGACAGAGACCCAGTACCTC.